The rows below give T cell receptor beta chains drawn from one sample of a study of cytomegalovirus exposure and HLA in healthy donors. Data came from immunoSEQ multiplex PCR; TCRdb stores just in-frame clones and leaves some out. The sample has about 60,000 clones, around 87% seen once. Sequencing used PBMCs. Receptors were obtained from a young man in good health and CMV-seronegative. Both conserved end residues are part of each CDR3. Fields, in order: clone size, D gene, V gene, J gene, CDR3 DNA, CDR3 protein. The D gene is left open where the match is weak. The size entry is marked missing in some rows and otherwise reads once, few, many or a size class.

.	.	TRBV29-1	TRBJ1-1	TGCAGCGTTTCCGCGGGCCCTGAAGCTTTCTTT	CSVSAGPEAFF
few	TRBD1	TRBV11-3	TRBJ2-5	TGTGCCAGCAGCCGAACAGGGGGCGAGACCCAGTACTTC	CASSRTGGETQYF
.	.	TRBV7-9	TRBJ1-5	TGTGCCAGCAGCTTAGCCTCAATCGGGCCCCAGCATTTT	CASSLASIGPQHF
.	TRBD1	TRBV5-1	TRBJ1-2	TGCGCCAGCAGCGCAGACAGGGTCGGCTACACCTTC	CASSADRVGYTF
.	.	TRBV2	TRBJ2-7	TGTGCCAGCAGTTCCGAGGCCCCCTCGGTCTACGAGCAGTACTTC	CASSSEAPSVYEQYF
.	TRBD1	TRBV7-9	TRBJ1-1	TGTGCCAGCAGCCTAGGCCGGACAGGGTACACTGAAGCTTTCTTT	CASSLGRTGYTEAFF
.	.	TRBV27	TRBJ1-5	TGTGCCAGCAGTTTGAACAGGGATTATCAGCCCCAGCATTTT	CASSLNRDYQPQHF
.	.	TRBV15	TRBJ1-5	TGTGCCACCAGCAGAGTAAATCAGCCCCAGCATTTT	CATSRVNQPQHF
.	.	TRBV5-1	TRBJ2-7	TGCGCCAGCAGCATCGGCGGTTGGTACGAGCAGTACTTC	CASSIGGWYEQYF
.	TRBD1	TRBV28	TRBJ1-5	TGTGCCAGCAGCCAACAGGGGGGGAACAATCAGCCCCAGCATTTT	CASSQQGGNNQPQHF